The next 16 T cell receptor beta chains were all read from a single sample in a study of OX40 agonist ivuxolimab in advanced cancers. Libraries came from the immunoSEQ multiplex PCR assay. What TCRdb holds here is the immuneACCESS table cut down to in-frame rearrangements. Part of the clones is not present; checked against another copy, under half of the missing clones reflect an unresolved V gene, and the others are unexplained. Counted in this sample were tens of thousands of clones; 80% to 90% of them appeared once. Approximately 1.9% of the sample is in the top ten clones. This sample comprised CD4+ or CD8+ T cells sorted from blood, obtained in a trial of the OX40 agonist ivuxolimab. All receptors come from an adult with an advanced solid tumor such as melanoma, head and neck, liver or kidney cancer.

The chain employs TRBV30 and TRBJ2-5; TRBD2 might be the D (6 bases). V was pared by 5 bases and J by 4 bases, with 8 bases between. CDR1 is GTSNPN and CDR2 is SVGIG in the germline V gene (reference sequence). This CDR3 region has 11 residues. In DNA, the CDR3 is TGTGCCTGGGGAGCGGGAGAGACCCAGTACTTC. Translation: CAWGAGETQYF.

This chain joins TRBV6-7 and TRBJ2-3; D is uncertain. TRBV6-7 is sorted into the ORF group, with uncertain function. Trimming left V 6 bases short and J 4 bases short, with 11 bases between. The length of the CDR3 is 13 residues. CDR3 bases: TGTGCCAGCAGCAGGACCTTTTCAGATACGCAGTATTTT. Amino acids: CASSRTFSDTQYF.

The CDR3 DNA is TGTGCCAGCAGTCGCCCACCCGGGGACACTGAAGCTTTCTTT. Translated, it gives CASSRPPGDTEAFF. This chain connects TRBV7-9 to TRBJ1-1; D is undetermined. The length of the CDR3 is 14 residues. Trimming stripped 6 bases from V and 3 bases from J, with 14 bases between. Germline values: CDR1 SEHNR, CDR2 FQNEAQ (reference sequence).

The chain has TRBV29-1 and TRBJ1-2; D is perhaps TRBD1 (5 bases). Trimming stripped 2 bases from V and 3 bases from J, with 16 bases between. CDR3 length: 15 amino acids. Per germline, CDR1 SQVTM and CDR2 ANQGSEA. CDR3 DNA sequence: TGCAGCGTTGAACTATCGGGGCCCGAGGACTATGGCTACACCTTC. Translation: CSVELSGPEDYGYTF.

This rearrangement joins TRBV4-2 to TRBJ2-7; D gene ambiguous. The CDR3 has 14 residues. Per germline, CDR1 LGHNA and CDR2 YNFKEQ. Between the trimmed V and J ends, which lost 0 bases and 2 bases, there was a span of 8 bases. The CDR3 loop is CASSQEKLAYEQYF. DNA for the CDR3: TGTGCCAGCAGCCAAGAGAAGTTGGCCTACGAGCAGTACTTC.

This sequence joins TRBV5-1 and TRBJ2-1; 8 bases are a match to TRBD2. The CDR3 spans 16 residues. Germline-derived CDR1 and CDR2 are SGHRS and YFSETQ. With 0 bases clipped from V and 6 bases from J, the junction kept 8 bases outside the gene matches. The CDR3 DNA follows: TGCGCCAGCAGCTTGGCCCCCAGCGGGGGATTCAATGAGCAGTTCTTC. Translation: CASSLAPSGGFNEQFF.

V gene TRBV10-3 combines with J gene TRBJ1-2; D unclear. The CDR3 is made up of 12 amino acids. V was cut by 4 bases and J by 8 bases, with 11 bases left in between. Germline V gene data show CDR1 as ENHRY and CDR2 as SYGVKD. As DNA, the CDR3 is TGTGCCATCAGTGTTCCCGAGGGCGGCTACACCTTC. This sequence encodes CAISVPEGGYTF.

The chain is built from TRBV4-3 and TRBJ1-2, with D unresolved. Per germline, CDR1 LGHNA and CDR2 YSLEER. The CDR3 contains 16 residues. V gave up 4 bases and J gave up 0 bases, with 15 bases separating them. CDR3 nucleotide sequence: TGCGCCAGCAGCCCCCAGGACGGAAGAACTAACTATGGCTACACCTTC. Translation gives CASSPQDGRTNYGYTF.

This chain links TRBV6-6 with TRBJ1-2; D unclear. The germline V gene has CDR1 MNHNY and CDR2 SVGAGI (reference sequence). The CDR3 loop spans 14 amino acids. Trimming took 5 bases from V and 0 from J, leaving 10 bases between them. The CDR3 is CASSARESNYGYTF. The CDR3 DNA sequence: TGTGCCAGCAGTGCGCGGGAGTCTAACTATGGCTACACCTTC.

CDR3 sequence: CASSQPGGETQYF. DNA of the CDR3: TGTGCCAGCAGCCAACCTGGGGGAGAGACCCAGTACTTC. The chain has TRBV14 and TRBJ2-5; possibly TRBD1 or TRBD2 for D (5 bases each). Germline CDR1 SGHDN, CDR2 FVKESK. V dropped 2 bases and J dropped 4 bases, with 8 bases sitting between them. The CDR3 runs 13 residues.

The chain uses TRBV11-2 and TRBJ1-2; 7 nucleotides align to TRBD1. This CDR3 region has 16 residues. Germline V gives CDR1 SGHAT, CDR2 FQNNGV. The trim removed 5 bases at V and 7 bases at J, leaving 16 bases unmatched. The CDR3 is CASSADPMTGPSGYTF. The CDR3 nucleotides are TGTGCCAGCAGCGCCGATCCGATGACAGGGCCTAGTGGCTACACCTTC. The full variable domain, completed using reference TRBV11-2 and TRBJ1-2, is EAGVAQSPRYKIIEKRQSVAFWCNPISGHATLYWYQQILGQGPKLLIQFQNNGVVDDSQLPKDRFSAERLKGVDSTLKIQPAKLEDSAVYLCASSADPMTGPSGYTFGSGTRLTVV.

The chain combines TRBV7-9 with TRBJ2-3; the D gene could be TRBD1 or TRBD2 (5 bases each). The length of the CDR3 is 15 residues. Germline-derived CDR1 and CDR2 are SEHNR and FQNEAQ (reference sequence). V lost 4 bases, J lost 0 bases, and 11 bases lay in between. CDR3 sequence: CASSSQGPSTDTQYF. The CDR3 nucleotides are TGTGCCAGCAGCTCCCAGGGACCTAGCACAGATACGCAGTATTTT.

The chain recombines TRBV7-9 with TRBJ2-2, with D uncertain. V gave up 2 bases and J gave up 8 bases, with 6 bases separating them. This CDR3 contains 12 residues. Germline values: CDR1 SEHNR, CDR2 FQNEAQ (reference sequence). In DNA, the CDR3 is TGTGCCAGCAGCTTATCACAGGGGGAGCTGTTTTTT. It specifies CASSLSQGELFF.

The gene calls are TRBV7-3 and TRBJ1-1; 8 bases match TRBD1. V dropped 3 bases and J dropped 8; count of bases not matched to a gene: 2. Germline V CDR1 and CDR2: SGHTA, FQGTGA. CDR3 size: 12 residues. The DNA for the CDR3 is TGTGCCAGCAGCTTCGGACAGGGAGAAGCTTTCTTT. Translating it yields CASSFGQGEAFF.

This clone was found once. This chain connects TRBV7-2 to TRBJ2-2, with 8 bases identical to TRBD1. Trimming at V came to 6 bases and at J to 6 bases, leaving 6 bases not matched to a gene. Germline-derived CDR1 and CDR2 are SGHTA and FQGNSA. This CDR3 comprises 14 residues. CDR3 DNA: TGTGCCAGCAGTATCGGACAGGGAGCCGGGGAGCTGTTTTTT. Translation: CASSIGQGAGELFF.

With respect to this clone: Germline is not matched at one junction end, which may reflect a read error. The V gene is TRBV27, the J gene TRBJ2-5, with 9 nucleotides matching TRBD1. Looked up from germline, CDR1 is MNHEY and CDR2 is SMNVEV (reference sequence). This CDR3 comprises 17 residues. The chain's CDR3 is CASSFTGTGTSQGTQYF. DNA for the CDR3: TGTGCCAGCAGTTTTACCGGGACAGGGACATCCCAAGGGACCCAGTACTTC.